One sample yielded the 21 T cell receptor beta chains listed below, sequenced in a study of T cells in Graves' hyperthyroidism and ophthalmopathy. What was amplified from RNA transcripts were TCR beta CDR3 regions. The primer set for the first-round RT-PCR of the TCR CDR3 was HTBI. TCRdb passed the multiplex PCR reads through MiXCR, listing each CDR3 protein once. Of more than 500,000 distinct CDR3 sequences in the sample, approximately 44% were seen once. The sample consisted of peripheral blood or thyroid tissue (not recorded which). These TCRs come from an adult woman with Graves' disease, either hyperthyroidism or ophthalmopathy (not recorded which).

This rearrangement joins TRBV2 to TRBJ2-6, with 7 nucleotides matching TRBD1. The V gene end was trimmed by 6 bases and the J gene end by 3 bases; junction bases not matched to a gene: 8. In germline, CDR1 is SNHLY, CDR2 FYNNEI. This CDR3 has 16 residues. CDR3 in amino acids: CASSHGQVGGANVLTF. CDR3 sequence (DNA): TGTGCCAGCAGCCACGGACAGGTTGGTGGGGCCAACGTCCTGACTTTC. Full variable domain (remainder filled in from reference TRBV2 and TRBJ2-6): EPEVTQTPSHQVTQMGQEVILRCVPISNHLYFYWYRQILGQKVEFLVSFYNNEISEKSEIFDDQFSVERPDGSNFTLKIRSTKLEDSAMYFCASSHGQVGGANVLTFGAGSRLTVL.

The sample holds many counts of this clonotype. The chain combines TRBV20-1 with TRBJ1-5; D unresolved. This CDR3 is built from 16 residues. Trimming left V 0 bases short and J 1 base short, with 13 bases between. CDR1 DFQATT and CDR2 SNEGSKA come from the germline V gene (reference sequence). The CDR3 nucleotides are TGCAGTGCTAGAGATTATAGAGGGTTGAGCAATCAGCCCCAGCATTTT. Its protein is CSARDYRGLSNQPQHF.

The rearrangement joins TRBV24-1 to TRBJ2-3; D is possibly TRBD1 (6 bases). The germline V gene encodes CDR1 KGHDR and CDR2 SFDVKD. V lost 1 base and J 3 bases, leaving 7 bases between the germline ends. The CDR3 is 14 amino acids. The DNA for the CDR3 is TGTGCCACCAGTGATTTTCAGGGGACAGATACGCAGTATTTT. Amino acids: CATSDFQGTDTQYF.

The chain is built from TRBV6-1 and TRBJ1-2; possibly TRBD1 for D (5 bases). V was pared by 6 bases and J by 12 bases, with 14 bases between. Germline CDR1 reads MNHNS; CDR2 reads SASEGT. This CDR3 contains 11 residues. The CDR3 is CASSLRQSDTF. The CDR3 region has the DNA TGTGCCAGCAGCCTAAGACAGTCGGACACCTTC.

This clonotype was observed many times. The gene calls are TRBV7-3 and TRBJ2-2, with TRBD1 matching 7 bases. The CDR3 extends over 15 amino acids. Trimming took 5 bases from V and 5 from J; bases not matched to a gene: 8. The V gene's germline CDR1 is SGHTA and CDR2 FQGTGA. The CDR3 region is CASSLDRVQTGELFF. Here the CDR3 DNA reads TGTGCCAGCAGCCTCGACAGGGTTCAGACCGGGGAGCTGTTTTTT. The full variable domain, in which reference TRBV7-3 and TRBJ2-2 provide the parts outside the CDR3, is GAGVSQTPSNKVTEKGKYVELRCDPISGHTALYWYRQSLGQGPEFLIYFQGTGAADDSGLPNDRFFAVRPEGSVSTLKIQRTERGDSAVYLCASSLDRVQTGELFFGEGSRLTVL.

This clonotype has only a few counts. The chain carries TRBV30 and TRBJ1-4; D unclear. The V end was cut by 0 bases, the J end by 5 bases, with 16 bases between. This CDR3 comprises 16 residues. The germline V gene has CDR1 GTSNPN and CDR2 SVGIG (reference sequence). The CDR3 coding sequence is TGTGCCTGGAGTGTACCCTCGGTGGGTCTAAATGAAAAACTGTTTTTT. It is translated as CAWSVPSVGLNEKLFF.

This rearrangement joins TRBV20-1 to TRBJ1-5, with unresolved D. The CDR3 spans 13 residues. V dropped 6 bases and J dropped 6 bases, with 15 bases sitting between them. In germline, CDR1 is DFQATT, CDR2 SNEGSKA (reference sequence). The CDR3 loop is CSAWASSGQPQHF. The DNA of the CDR3 is TGCAGTGCCTGGGCGAGTTCTGGTCAGCCCCAGCATTTT.

This clonotype was counted a few times. The chain is built from TRBV29-1 and TRBJ2-1; unclear D gene. This CDR3 comprises 10 residues. Germline loops: CDR1 SQVTM, CDR2 ANQGSEA. V was clipped by 6 bases and J by 7 bases, with 7 bases between them. The CDR3 protein is CSVFRNEQFF. DNA for the CDR3: TGCAGCGTCTTTCGGAATGAGCAGTTCTTC.

Turning to this clonotype: One end of the junction varies from germline; a read error may be responsible. The rearrangement joins TRBV20-1 to TRBJ1-3, with a weak D call TRBD1 (5 bases). The CDR3 totals 15 residues. CDR1 is DFQATT and CDR2 is SNEGSKA in the germline V gene (reference sequence). CDR3 nucleotides: TGCAGTGCCAACGCTAGGAAAGGGGCTGGAAACACCAGATATTTT. Translated, it gives CSANARKGAGNTRYF.

The V call is TRBV2, the J call TRBJ1-2, with a possible D match to TRBD1 (5 bases). CDR1 SNHLY and CDR2 FYNNEI come from the germline V gene. The CDR3 covers 14 residues. Deletions cut 0 bases from V and 5 bases from J, with 10 bases between. The CDR3 DNA is TGTGCCAGCAGTGAAGCTCGGGGGGATTATGGCTACACCTTC. As protein: CASSEARGDYGYTF.

The chain couples TRBV7-9 to TRBJ1-5; TRBD1 aligns across 9 bases. Germline assignment: CDR1 SEHNR and CDR2 FQNEAQ (reference sequence). The CDR3 is made up of 13 amino acids. With 6 bases clipped from V and 12 bases from J, the junction kept 9 bases outside the gene matches. CDR3 nucleotides: TGTGCCAGCAGTCCTGACAGGGGGACGATCCAGCATTTT. It specifies CASSPDRGTIQHF.

The chain employs TRBV7-2 and TRBJ2-7; 9 nucleotides line up with TRBD1. With V trimmed by 5 bases and J by 2 bases, 7 bases remained unmatched. From germline, CDR1 is SGHTA and CDR2 FQGNSA. The CDR3 extends over 15 amino acids. CDR3 amino acids: CASSPDGTGPYEQYF. As DNA, the CDR3 is TGTGCCAGCAGCCCCGATGGGACAGGGCCCTACGAGCAGTACTTC.

The chain uses TRBV20-1 and TRBJ1-1, with unresolved D. CDR3 size: 13 residues. CDR1 is DFQATT and CDR2 is SNEGSKA in the germline V gene (reference sequence). The V end lost 0 bases, the J end lost 1 base, and 6 bases lay between the germline ends. The CDR3 spells CSARDFGNTEAFF. CDR3 DNA: TGCAGTGCTAGAGATTTCGGGAACACTGAAGCTTTCTTT.

This clonotype has ten or more counts. The chain links TRBV24-1 to TRBJ1-1; no reliable D call. Germline CDR1 KGHDR, CDR2 SFDVKD. The CDR3 runs 15 residues. Deletions cut 4 bases from V and 3 bases from J, with 14 bases between. As DNA, the CDR3 is TGTGCCACCAGTGAAGGAGGGCCCAGACACACTGAAGCTTTCTTT. This gives the protein CATSEGGPRHTEAFF.

At least ten counts were recorded for this clonotype. The chain has TRBV9 and TRBJ1-1; unclear D gene. Per germline, CDR1 SGDLS and CDR2 YYNGEE. V was cut by 8 bases and J by 1 base, with 15 bases left in between. This CDR3 is built from 14 residues. The CDR3 protein is CARPIDRRNTEAFF. The CDR3 DNA reads TGTGCCAGGCCCATCGACCGCCGGAACACTGAAGCTTTCTTT.

In this sample, this clonotype turned up once. The rearrangement links TRBV27 to TRBJ1-5, with unresolved D. V lost 8 bases, J lost 5 bases, and 16 bases lay in between. The germline CDR1 and CDR2 sequences are MNHEY and SMNVEV (reference sequence). The CDR3 has 14 amino acids. This CDR3 is CASSREEVDQPQHF. CDR3 in DNA: TGTGCCAGCTCCCGCGAGGAGGTAGATCAGCCCCAGCATTTT.

CDR3 sequence (DNA): TGTGCCAGCAGCTTATACGGACAAGGGGAGCTGTTTTTT. This translates into CASSLYGQGELFF. V gene TRBV7-8 combines with J gene TRBJ2-2, with D possibly TRBD1 on 5 matching bases. The V and J ends lost 2 bases and 8 bases respectively, with 9 bases between them. Germline values: CDR1 SGHVS, CDR2 FQNEAQ. The CDR3 extends over 13 amino acids.

The chain joins TRBV12-3 or TRBV12-4 to TRBJ2-7; 7 bases are a match to TRBD2. The V and J ends lost 7 bases and 0 bases, in that order; junction bases with no gene match: 9. This CDR3 is built from 15 residues. This chain's CDR3 is CASNLGGGNSYEQYF. The CDR3 DNA follows: TGTGCCAGCAACTTGGGGGGGGGGAACTCCTACGAGCAGTACTTC.

The chain links TRBV7-6 to TRBJ1-3; tentatively, D is TRBD1 (5 bases). This CDR3 contains 16 residues. The germline V and J ends were trimmed by 0 bases and 2 bases, with 11 bases remaining between them. Germline V CDR1 and CDR2: SGHVS, FNYEAQ. This CDR3 reads CASSLAGGVTGNTIYF. The CDR3 bases are TGTGCCAGCAGCTTAGCCGGGGGGGTCACTGGAAACACCATATATTTT.

With regard to this clonotype: The junction shows a germline mismatch at one end, possibly a read error. J is TRBJ2-7 and V is TRBV10-1; D tentatively reads TRBD1 or TRBD2 (5 bases each). The CDR3 is made up of 16 amino acids. Germline CDR1 and CDR2: WNHNN and SYGVQD (reference sequence). CDR3 region: CASSPSFGTATYGQYF. The DNA of the CDR3 is TGCGCCAGCTCCCCTTCTTTCGGGACGGCTACCTACGGGCAGTACTTC.

The rearrangement joins TRBV10-3 to TRBJ2-5; either TRBD1 or TRBD2 may fit D (5 bases each). Germline V CDR1 and CDR2: ENHRY, SYGVKD. The V gene lost 0 bases and the J gene lost 0 bases, with 17 bases spanning the gap. The CDR3 extends over 18 amino acids. DNA for the CDR3: TGTGCCATCAGTGAGTCACGGGGAACAGGAACGTACCAAGAGACCCAGTACTTC. Its translation: CAISESRGTGTYQETQYF.